This TCR beta chain was sequenced for a study of blood T cells in healthy people across ages. Points from the study as a whole: Age brought a roughly linear fall in TCR beta diversity measured per million T cells.

The authors ran a second PCR of about 7 to 11 cycles using a sample-barcoded 5' primer and a J-beta primer mix. Sequencing yielded, for each sample, at least 2.5 million paired-end reads carrying CDR3. MiXCR was run by TCRdb on the 5' RACE reads, yielding one entry per CDR3 protein. Seen here are about 1.4 million distinct CDR3 sequences, 59% observed once, and the top ten hold over 5.5%. On this clonotype itself: Its antigen is unknown.

After removal of 3 bases from V and 2 bases from J, the junction contained 6 bases not matched to a gene. The CDR3 extends over 15 amino acids. Germline CDR1 is MDHEN and CDR2 is SYDVKM. Researchers collected ten milliliters of peripheral blood from every single donor. The source material was blood. J is TRBJ1-1 and V is TRBV28; TRBD1 matches at 7 bases. This receptor was obtained from a man aged 18 to 30 in good health. This CDR3 is CASSFAGTANTEAFF. DNA for the CDR3: TGTGCCAGCAGTTTCGCAGGGACAGCTAACACTGAAGCTTTCTTT.